This TCR beta chain stems from a study of control samples from healthy donors and cancer patients. The data were produced by immunoSEQ multiplex PCR, yet TCRdb's version contains in-frame clones alone and is incomplete. The data show around 81,000 clones, roughly 93% seen once. Trimming took 5 bases from V and 8 from J, leaving 10 bases between them. The CDR3 has 12 residues. Germline values: CDR1 PRHDT, CDR2 FYEKMQ (reference sequence). The sample taken for sequencing was blood. This clonotype originated in a woman in her twenties or thirties in good health. The chain has TRBV13 and TRBJ2-1, with D possibly TRBD2 on 6 matching bases. As DNA, the CDR3 is TGTGCCAGCAGCGGGGGGTCAGATGAGCAGTTCTTC. It yields the protein CASSGGSDEQFF.